Here is one T cell receptor beta chain with its context. In Seattle, patients joined the study during active infection and were tracked longitudinally. The sample comes from a study of blood T cell repertoires in COVID-19. Study background: Some COVID-19 samples were acute and others convalescent; all came from the United States, Italy and Spain. The cDNA or gDNA used as material had been derived from T cells, B-cell-depleted T cells, or PBMCs.

In the original analysis: Amplification of reference gene primers was used by the study to estimate nucleated cell counts. The assay was immunoSEQ multiplex PCR, and TCRdb's table has in-frame clones only and misses some. V and J calls and clone size are those listed in that table; D and trimming were worked out from the DNA. The data contain nearly 300,000 clones, approximately 88% of them singletons. Germline V gene data show CDR1 as GTSNPN and CDR2 as SVGIG (reference sequence). The CDR3 spans 13 residues. The V end lost 4 bases, the J end lost 7 bases, and 11 bases lay between the germline ends. This rearrangement joins TRBV30 to TRBJ1-6, with D hard to call. This TCR was sampled from a human donor with COVID-19, enrolled during active disease. The donor label of this sample is uncertain. Sample: peripheral blood. The CDR3 nucleotides read TGTGCCTGGAACCGCCCTAGGAATTCACCCCTCCACTTT. Protein product: CAWNRPRNSPLHF.